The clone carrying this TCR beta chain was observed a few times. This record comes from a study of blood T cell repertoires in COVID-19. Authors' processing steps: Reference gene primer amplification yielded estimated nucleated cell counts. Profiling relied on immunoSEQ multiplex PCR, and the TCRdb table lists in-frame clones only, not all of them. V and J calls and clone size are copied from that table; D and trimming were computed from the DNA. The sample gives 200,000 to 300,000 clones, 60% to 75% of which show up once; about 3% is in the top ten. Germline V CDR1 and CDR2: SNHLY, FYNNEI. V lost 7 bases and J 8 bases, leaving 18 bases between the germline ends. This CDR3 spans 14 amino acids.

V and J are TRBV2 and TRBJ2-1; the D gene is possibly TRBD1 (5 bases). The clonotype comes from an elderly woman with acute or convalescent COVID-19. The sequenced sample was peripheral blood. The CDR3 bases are TGTGCCAGCACTAAGTCCAGGGCTATCGATGAGCAGTTCTTC. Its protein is CASTKSRAIDEQFF.